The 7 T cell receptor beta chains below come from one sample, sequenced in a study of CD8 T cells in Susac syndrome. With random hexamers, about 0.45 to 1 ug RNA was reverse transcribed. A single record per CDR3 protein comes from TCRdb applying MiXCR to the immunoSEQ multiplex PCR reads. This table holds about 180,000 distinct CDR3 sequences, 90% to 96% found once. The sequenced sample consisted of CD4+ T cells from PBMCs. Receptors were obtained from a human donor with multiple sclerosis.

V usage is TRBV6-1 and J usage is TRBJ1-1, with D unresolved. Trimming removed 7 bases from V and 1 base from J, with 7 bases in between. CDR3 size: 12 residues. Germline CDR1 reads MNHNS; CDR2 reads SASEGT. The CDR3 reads CASTGWNTEAFF. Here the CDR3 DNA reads TGTGCCAGCACCGGGTGGAACACTGAAGCTTTCTTT.

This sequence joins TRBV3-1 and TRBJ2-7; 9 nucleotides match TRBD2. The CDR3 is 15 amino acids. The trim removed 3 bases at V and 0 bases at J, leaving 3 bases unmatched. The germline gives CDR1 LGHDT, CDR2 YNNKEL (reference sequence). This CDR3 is CASSHIAGASYEQYF. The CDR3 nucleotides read TGTGCCAGCAGCCACATAGCGGGGGCCTCCTACGAGCAGTACTTC.

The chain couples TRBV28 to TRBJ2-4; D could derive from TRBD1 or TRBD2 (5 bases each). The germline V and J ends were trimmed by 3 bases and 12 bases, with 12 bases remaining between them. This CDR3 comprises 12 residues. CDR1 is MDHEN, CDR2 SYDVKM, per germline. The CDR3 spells CASSLGVAGQYF. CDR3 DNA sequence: TGTGCCAGCAGTTTGGGGGTCGCGGGTCAGTACTTC. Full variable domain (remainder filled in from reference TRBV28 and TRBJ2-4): DVKVTQSSRYLVKRTGEKVFLECVQDMDHENMFWYRQDPGLGLRLIYFSYDVKMKEKGDIPEGYSVSREKKERFSLILESASTNQTSMYLCASSLGVAGQYFGAGTRLSVL.

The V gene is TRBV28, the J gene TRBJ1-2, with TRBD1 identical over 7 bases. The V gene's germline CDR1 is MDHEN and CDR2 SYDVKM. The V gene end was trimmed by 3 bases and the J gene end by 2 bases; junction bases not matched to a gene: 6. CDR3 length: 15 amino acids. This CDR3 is CASSLDRSGNYGYTF. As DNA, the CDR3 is TGTGCCAGCAGTTTGGACAGGTCAGGGAACTATGGCTACACCTTC.

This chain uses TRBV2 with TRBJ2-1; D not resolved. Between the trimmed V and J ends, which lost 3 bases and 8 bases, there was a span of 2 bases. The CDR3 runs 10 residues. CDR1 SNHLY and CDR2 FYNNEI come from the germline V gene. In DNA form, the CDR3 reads TGTGCCAGCAGTGAGTATGAGCAGTTCTTC. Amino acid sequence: CASSEYEQFF.

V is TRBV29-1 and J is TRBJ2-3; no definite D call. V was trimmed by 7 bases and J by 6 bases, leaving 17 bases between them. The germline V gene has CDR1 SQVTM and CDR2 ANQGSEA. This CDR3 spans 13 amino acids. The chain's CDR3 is CSASGEKRDTQYF. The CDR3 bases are TGCAGCGCCTCAGGAGAAAAGAGGGATACGCAGTATTTT.

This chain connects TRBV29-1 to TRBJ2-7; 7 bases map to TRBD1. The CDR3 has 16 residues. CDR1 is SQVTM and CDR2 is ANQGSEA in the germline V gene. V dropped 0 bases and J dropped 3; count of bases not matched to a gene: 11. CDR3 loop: CSVEDDRRQGVYEQYF. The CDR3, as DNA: TGCAGCGTTGAAGATGACCGTAGGCAGGGGGTCTACGAGCAGTACTTC.